The subject of this entry is one TCR beta chain. What it binds is unknown. At the DNA level, this CDR3 is encoded by other sequences in the same sample as well. CD45RO negativity and positive selection for CCR7 defined naive CD8 cells, a population that excluded terminally differentiated effector memory CD45RA+ cells. Only Caucasian adults living in Nashville, Tennessee served as donors. Using 200 ng DNA, around 30,000 T cell genomes, the sorted-subset replicate PCRs were run. Sequencing was performed with immunoSEQ multiplex PCR; in TCRdb, only in-frame clones are kept and a portion is missing. The profile covers about 2 million clones, with approximately 95% appearing a single time and 0.85% to 1.2% taken by the ten largest. The sample belongs to a study of shared clonotypes between healthy human individuals. Study-level findings and limits: Few donors restricted represented genetic and exposure-history diversity. Relative to memory subsets, naive subsets generally showed larger estimated richness.

CDR3 length: 15 amino acids. Germline V gives CDR1 MDHEN, CDR2 SYDVKM. Trimming at V came to 5 bases and at J to 5 bases, leaving 7 bases not matched to a gene. The sequence derives from a man between 18 and 29 years old in good health. The sequenced sample was naive CD8+ T cells sorted from blood. The V and J genes are TRBV28 and TRBJ2-5, with 11 bases that match TRBD2. The CDR3: CASSPGLAGGETQYF. For the CDR3, the DNA is TGTGCCAGCAGTCCCGGACTAGCGGGCGGGGAGACCCAGTACTTC. The full variable domain, completed using reference TRBV28 and TRBJ2-5, is DVKVTQSSRYLVKRTGEKVFLECVQDMDHENMFWYRQDPGLGLRLIYFSYDVKMKEKGDIPEGYSVSREKKERFSLILESASTNQTSMYLCASSPGLAGGETQYFGPGTRLLVL.